The rows below give T cell receptor beta chains drawn from one sample of a study of cytomegalovirus exposure and HLA in healthy donors. This table comes from immunoSEQ multiplex PCR, and its TCRdb copy is limited to in-frame clones, with some not included. There are 140,000 or so clones in the sample; roughly 72% occur only once, and 1.8% lies in the top ten. Material for sequencing was PBMCs. The receptor set was obtained from a man aged 40-50 years in good health and CMV-seronegative. The CDR3 runs from the conserved cysteine through the conserved F or W. D genes are given only for firm matches. Some rows have no size entry. The others give once, few or many, or a class for an expanded clone.

D	V	J	size	DNA	CDR3
TRBD1	TRBV7-9	TRBJ1-2	-	TGTTCCAGCAGCTTTGACAGGGGTGGCTATGGCTACACCTTC	CSSSFDRGGYGYTF
-	TRBV6-5	TRBJ2-2	few	TGTGCCAGCAGTCCGTCACAGGGATTAACCGGGGAGCTGTTTTTT	CASSPSQGLTGELFF
TRBD2	TRBV14	TRBJ2-1	-	TGTGCCAGCAGCCAGGTTGGTAGCGGGGTGTCCTACAATGAGCAGTTCTTC	CASSQVGSGVSYNEQFF
TRBD1	TRBV27	TRBJ2-3	-	TGTGCCAGCAGGGGGGGACAGGGGGGCCTGGGTACGCAGTATTTT	CASRGGQGGLGTQYF
-	TRBV30	TRBJ1-3	few	TGTGCCTGGAGTGGGCAGGGTTTTTTCTCTGGAAACACCATATATTTT	CAWSGQGFFSGNTIYF
TRBD1	TRBV5-6	TRBJ2-7	once	TGTGCCAGCAGGAGACAGGGCAACGAGCAGTACTTC	CASRRQGNEQYF
TRBD1	TRBV7-8	TRBJ1-1	-	TGTGCCAGCAGCCCCCAGGACAGGGGTGGCACTGAAGCTTTCTTT	CASSPQDRGGTEAFF
-	TRBV9	TRBJ2-5	-	TGTGCCAGCAGCCCAGGGGCAGGGGAGACCCAGTACTTC	CASSPGAGETQYF
TRBD2	TRBV4-1	TRBJ2-3	-	TGCGCCAGCAGCCAAGAAGGGGCCAGCGGGAGAAGCACAGGTACGCAGTATTTT	CASSQEGASGRSTGTQYF
-	TRBV27	TRBJ2-3	-	TGTGCCAGCAGTTCAGAATTCCTCAGCACAGATACGCAGTATTTT	CASSSEFLSTDTQYF
TRBD2	TRBV9	TRBJ2-5	-	TGTGCCAGCTCCCCCGGCGGGGGGGCCCAAGAGACCCAGTACTTC	CASSPGGGAQETQYF
TRBD2	TRBV6-1	TRBJ2-7	-	TGTGCCAGCAGTGAAGCGGGGCTAGCGGGAGGCGGCGAGCAGTACTTC	CASSEAGLAGGGEQYF
-	TRBV6-5	TRBJ1-1	-	TGTGCCAGCAGTTGGGCAGGGGCAAGTACTGAAGCTTTCTTT	CASSWAGASTEAFF
-	TRBV10-1	TRBJ2-1	few	TGCGCCAGCAGTGAGTCCGACGGGAGCCCCCACAATGAGCAGTTCTTC	CASSESDGSPHNEQFF
-	TRBV25-1	TRBJ1-1	-	TGTGCCAGCAGCCCCTGGGCAGGGGCTGAAGCTTTCTTT	CASSPWAGAEAFF
TRBD1	TRBV27	TRBJ2-5	once	TGTGCCAGCAGTTTTTGGACAGGGTCTCAAGAGACCCAGTACTTC	CASSFWTGSQETQYF
TRBD1	TRBV28	TRBJ1-2	-	TGTGCCAGCAGTTCGACACAGGGGGCGACAGGCTACACCTTC	CASSSTQGATGYTF
-	TRBV29-1	TRBJ1-6	-	TGCAGCGTTGGACAGACGGATAATTCACCCCTCCACTTT	CSVGQTDNSPLHF
-	TRBV29-1	TRBJ2-7	-	TGCAGCGTTGGTGGCAGAGAGGGGGCCTACGAGCAGTACTTC	CSVGGREGAYEQYF
TRBD1	TRBV4-2	TRBJ1-2	-	TGTGCCAGCAGCGACCGGGACAGGGGGGATGGCTACACCTTC	CASSDRDRGDGYTF
-	TRBV5-5	TRBJ2-2	-	TGTGCCAGCAGCTTGGGGCAGGGTGGCCCGAACACCGGGGAGCTGTTTTTT	CASSLGQGGPNTGELFF
-	TRBV7-9	TRBJ2-2	-	TGTGCCAGCAGCCCCCATGGGGACAAGGGAGCCGGGGAGCTGTTTTTT	CASSPHGDKGAGELFF
TRBD1	TRBV28	TRBJ2-7	-	TGTGCCAGCACCTGGGGGGACAGGGTCTCCTACGAGCAGTACTTC	CASTWGDRVSYEQYF
-	TRBV6-5	TRBJ2-7	once	TGTGCCAGCAGTTACCGTAGGGGGTCCTCCTACGAGCAGTACTTC	CASSYRRGSSYEQYF
-	TRBV2	TRBJ1-2	-	TGTGCCAGCAGTAATACAGGAGCCGTGCCCTCTAACTATGGCTACACCTTC	CASSNTGAVPSNYGYTF
-	TRBV30	TRBJ1-6	-	TGTGCCTGGAGTGTAGAGCAGGCCAATTCACCCCTCCACTTT	CAWSVEQANSPLHF
TRBD1	TRBV19	TRBJ1-5	-	TGTGCCAGTACCCCCGGGGACAGCTTTTTTGGGCCCCAGCATTTT	CASTPGDSFFGPQHF
-	TRBV2	TRBJ1-5	few	TGTGCCAGCAGTGACCCCGGAGGAAATCAGCCCCAGCATTTT	CASSDPGGNQPQHF
-	TRBV28	TRBJ2-7	-	TGTGCCAGCACGGGACACCTCTCCTACGAGCAGTACTTC	CASTGHLSYEQYF
TRBD1	TRBV19	TRBJ2-7	-	TGTGCCAGTAGTGGACAGGGGGGGGACTACGAGCAGTACTTC	CASSGQGGDYEQYF
TRBD1	TRBV2	TRBJ2-2	-	TGTGCCAGCAGAGGGACAGCGAACACCGGGGAGCTGTTTTTT	CASRGTANTGELFF
-	TRBV4-1	TRBJ2-5	-	TGCGCCAGCAGCCAATACCAGGGGGGCGAGACCCAGTACTTC	CASSQYQGGETQYF
-	TRBV6-4	TRBJ2-1	-	TGTGCCAGCAGTACCTCACCGGGTCCCTACAATGAGCAGTTCTTC	CASSTSPGPYNEQFF
-	TRBV6-5	TRBJ1-4	-	TGTGCCAGCAGCCAACTCTGGACAGCGGATGAAAAACTGTTTTTT	CASSQLWTADEKLFF
TRBD1	TRBV6-5	TRBJ1-5	-	TGTGCCAGCAGGCACGGACAGGGCTGGAATCAGCCCCAGCATTTT	CASRHGQGWNQPQHF
TRBD2	TRBV10-2	TRBJ2-7	-	TGCGCCATCCCGGGACTAGCGGAGGGCTCCTACGAGCAGTACTTC	CAIPGLAEGSYEQYF
-	TRBV11-3	TRBJ2-1	-	TGTGCCAGCAGCTTAGTTGGTGTGGCAGATGAGCAGTTCTTC	CASSLVGVADEQFF
-	TRBV6-5	TRBJ2-7	-	TGTGCCAGCAGTTGGGGTGCGGGGAGCTCCTACGAGCAGTACTTC	CASSWGAGSSYEQYF
-	TRBV6-1	TRBJ2-1	few	TGTGCCAGCAGCCCGAGGGACTGGCGAGAACAGTTCTTC	CASSPRDWREQFF
-	TRBV5-1	TRBJ1-2	-	TGCGCCAGCAGCTTGGACAGGGCGGAGACCTTC	CASSLDRAETF
TRBD2	TRBV9	TRBJ2-3	few	TGTGCCAGCAGCGTGGGGGGGAGCACAGATACGCAGTATTTT	CASSVGGSTDTQYF
-	TRBV12-5	TRBJ2-2	once	TGTGCTAGTGGTTTGGTCTTCGGGGAGCTGTTTTTT	CASGLVFGELFF
-	TRBV29-1	TRBJ2-3	once	TGCAGCGTTGAAGAGTTAAGCACAGATACGCAGTATTTT	CSVEELSTDTQYF
-	TRBV6-5	TRBJ2-7	-	TGTGCCAGCAGTTACTCGGGAACGGACTACGAGCAGTACTTC	CASSYSGTDYEQYF
-	TRBV19	TRBJ2-7	-	TGTGCCAGTAGTATAGCGGCGGCCTACGAGCAGTACTTC	CASSIAAAYEQYF
-	TRBV7-9	TRBJ1-1	-	TGTGCCAGCACCGAAGAGTCCCCATTCACTGAAGCTTTCTTT	CASTEESPFTEAFF
TRBD2	TRBV18	TRBJ2-5	-	TGTGCCAGCTCACCACAGGGACTAGCGGGGGGCCCGTTGCAAGAGACCCAGTACTTC	CASSPQGLAGGPLQETQYF
-	TRBV4-3	TRBJ2-1	-	TGCGCCAGCAGCCAAGTAGGGGTGGGTGAGCAGTTCTTC	CASSQVGVGEQFF
TRBD2	TRBV5-1	TRBJ2-7	-	TGCGCCAGCAGTCCTCTAGCGGGGGCCCCCTACGAGCAGTACTTC	CASSPLAGAPYEQYF